Listed below are T cell receptor beta chains from one sample, sequenced in a study of blood T cell repertoires in COVID-19. Sequencing was performed with immunoSEQ multiplex PCR; in TCRdb, only in-frame clones are kept and a portion is missing. Of about 280,000 clones listed, 80% to 85% were seen once; the top ten hold 5%. The sample consisted of PBMCs or T cells enriched from blood (not recorded which). All receptors come from a man aged 40-50 years who had been exposed to COVID-19. The CDR3 runs from the conserved cysteine through the conserved F or W. The D gene is left open where the match is weak.

v_gene	j_gene	d_gene	CDR3aa
TRBV5-6	TRBJ1-3	-	CASNSGSGNTIYF
TRBV6-1	TRBJ2-5	TRBD2	CASSEWASGLQETQYF
TRBV27	TRBJ1-3	-	CASSHRRGSGNTIYF
TRBV5-1	TRBJ2-1	TRBD2	CASSGGGRADEQFF
TRBV3-1/TRBV3-2	TRBJ1-6	-	CASSQSLAGKSPLHF
TRBV18	TRBJ2-7	TRBD1	CASSLPGQRVYEQYF
TRBV7-9	TRBJ2-5	TRBD2	CASGLAGGPTQETQYF
TRBV7-9	TRBJ2-1	-	CASSSTGTETGVSYNEQFF
TRBV29-1	TRBJ1-1	-	CSVEVPGGYTEAFF
TRBV6-5	TRBJ2-1	-	CASSPNSGYNEQFF
TRBV7-8	TRBJ2-3	-	CASSPSPVSSTDTQYF
TRBV19	TRBJ2-2	TRBD2	CASSIEFGGRARTGELFF
TRBV6-5	TRBJ1-1	-	CASSYTEEAFF
TRBV5-4	TRBJ2-5	-	CASSLEAGGWETQYF
TRBV6-5	TRBJ2-7	TRBD1	CASSSTGVRNEQYF
TRBV7-9	TRBJ2-2	TRBD1	CASSSLDRAQLTGELFF
TRBV6-6	TRBJ2-6	-	CASSPRGSGANVLTF
TRBV18	TRBJ1-5	-	CASSNDRNQPQHF
TRBV5-6	TRBJ2-7	TRBD1	CASSLGGQGNYEQYF
TRBV27	TRBJ2-5	TRBD1	CASRGDRQETQYF
TRBV19	TRBJ1-5	TRBD1	CASMTGQVYQPQHF
TRBV10-3	TRBJ1-4	-	CAISASSEKLFF
TRBV12-3/TRBV12-4	TRBJ1-4	-	CASSSGLSLQLFF
TRBV15	TRBJ1-5	-	CATEGGGGNQPQHF
TRBV7-9	TRBJ2-5	-	CASSPPLRLTVQETQYF
TRBV20-1	TRBJ2-1	-	CSASSGALEVQFF
TRBV11-3	TRBJ2-1	TRBD2	CASRRGAGAFSEQFF
TRBV7-2	TRBJ2-1	TRBD1	CASSLYNGQGYEQFF
TRBV7-9	TRBJ2-3	-	CASGRGTDTQYF
TRBV2	TRBJ1-5	TRBD1	CASKARGQGNQPQHF
TRBV10-3	TRBJ1-2	-	CAIRTPANYGYTF
TRBV7-2	TRBJ2-1	-	CASSSGRGSYNEQFF
TRBV11-2	TRBJ2-1	TRBD2	CASTKWASGRAREQFF
TRBV18	TRBJ1-5	-	CASSQDEVQPQHF
TRBV5-6	TRBJ1-1	TRBD1	CASSFGTGDTEAFF
TRBV15	TRBJ1-5	-	CATSRDGLGSSNQPQHF
TRBV19	TRBJ1-6	-	CASSSEQGYNSPLHF
TRBV19	TRBJ1-3	TRBD1	CASRQGFSGNTIYF
TRBV27	TRBJ2-4	-	CASSLSPQGEGSRQAIQYF
TRBV19	TRBJ1-6	-	CASSTTEGRKSPLHF
TRBV28	TRBJ1-2	TRBD1	CASTPWGGGQPLDGYTF
TRBV5-1	TRBJ1-4	-	CASSWESDEKLFF